The 14 T cell receptor beta chains in this list originate from one sample, sequenced in a study of blood T cell repertoires in COVID-19 (dated by TCRdb to 2018 to 2021). The library relied on the immunoSEQ multiplex PCR assay. TCRdb's version of the immuneACCESS table is confined to in-frame rearrangements and falls short of the full clone set. An unresolved V gene accounts for under half of the shortfall where checked; the remainder is of unknown origin. The sample profile shows fewer than 300,000 clones; approximately 83% of them were found once. The biggest ten clones account for 15% to 18% of the sample. Sequenced input: peripheral blood. The receptor set was obtained from a person between 65 and 79 years old with COVID-19, enrolled during active disease.

This clone was seen only once. One end of the junction fails to match germline, which may point to a read error. The chain joins TRBV11-3 to TRBJ2-2; D remains unclear. The CDR3 has 13 residues. The V gene's germline CDR1 is SGHNT and CDR2 YENEEA. The CDR3: CASSLDNSGELFF. The CDR3 DNA reads as TGTGCCAGCAGCTTAGATAACAGCGGGGAGCTGTTTTTT.

The V and J genes are TRBV7-9 and TRBJ2-1; 10 bases are a match to TRBD1. Germline CDR1 is SEHNR and CDR2 is FQNEAQ (reference sequence). The V and J ends lost 11 bases and 4 bases, in that order; junction bases with no gene match: 8. CDR3 length equals 14 residues. As DNA, the CDR3 is TGTGCCGCCGTTCGGACAGGGGGATACAATGAGCAGTTCTTC. Its protein product is CAAVRTGGYNEQFF. Filled out from reference TRBV7-9 and TRBJ2-1, the complete variable domain reads DTGVSQNPRHKITKRGQNVTFRCDPISEHNRLYWYRQTLGQGPEFLTYFQNEAQLEKSRLLSDRFSAERPKGSFSTLEIQRTEQGDSAMYLCAAVRTGGYNEQFFGPGTRLTVL.

The V gene is TRBV7-8, the J gene TRBJ1-1; 8 positions match TRBD1. Per the germline V gene, CDR1 is SGHVS and CDR2 is FQNEAQ. The trim removed 5 bases at V and 8 bases at J, leaving 13 bases unmatched. CDR3 length: 15 amino acids. CDR3 DNA sequence: TGTGCCAGCAGCCGAGTCCCGGGACAGGTACCCGAAGCTTTCTTT. Protein: CASSRVPGQVPEAFF.

V and J are TRBV4-1 and TRBJ2-2; 7 nucleotides match TRBD1. V gave up 8 bases and J gave up 0 bases; unmatched junction bases: 18. This CDR3 has 19 residues. CDR1 is MGHRA and CDR2 is YSYEKL in the germline V gene. This CDR3 is CASLGQPIPLLTNTGELFF. The CDR3, as DNA: TGCGCCAGCCTGGGACAGCCCATCCCCCTACTCACGAACACCGGGGAGCTGTTTTTT.

This chain joins TRBV4-1 and TRBJ1-2; D is uncertain. CDR1 is MGHRA, CDR2 YSYEKL, per germline. The ends were cut back, 4 bases at V and 8 bases at J, with 17 bases in the middle. CDR3 length: 14 residues. CDR3 bases: TGCGCCAGCAGCCGTCGGGAGAGTTTTAGGGGCTACACCTTC. It is translated as CASSRRESFRGYTF.

The CDR3 here is CASSSSGLYGYTF. The DNA of the CDR3 is TGTGCCAGCAGTTCGTCGGGTCTCTATGGCTACACCTTC. The chain is built from TRBV27 and TRBJ1-2; D not resolved. The CDR3 is 13 residues long. The V and J ends lost 4 bases and 4 bases respectively, with 10 bases between them. CDR1 MNHEY and CDR2 SMNVEV come from the germline V gene (reference sequence).

Only a few counts were recorded for this clone. The chain recombines TRBV5-1 with TRBJ2-7; 9 bases line up with TRBD2. CDR1 SGHRS and CDR2 YFSETQ come from the germline V gene. CDR3 size: 15 residues. With 0 bases clipped from V and 7 bases from J, the junction kept 8 bases outside the gene matches. The CDR3 DNA is TGCGCCAGCAGCTTGGGGCTAGCGGGGCTGGGGGAGCAGTACTTC. Translated, it gives CASSLGLAGLGEQYF.

As regards this clone: This sample includes further DNA sequences coding for the same CDR3. This rearrangement joins TRBV29-1 to TRBJ2-3; a possible D gene is TRBD2 (6 bases). V shed 5 bases and J shed 0 bases, with 6 bases lying between them. The CDR3 is made up of 12 amino acids. The germline CDR1 and CDR2 sequences are SQVTM and ANQGSEA. CDR3 amino acids: CSVRGSTDTQYF. In DNA form, the CDR3 reads TGCAGCGTTCGGGGGAGCACAGATACGCAGTATTTT.

The chain joins TRBV28 to TRBJ1-5; no firm D call. Trimming took off 5 bases at V and 7 bases at J, with 9 bases between the two ends. Germline values: CDR1 MDHEN, CDR2 SYDVKM. This CDR3 is built from 12 residues. CDR3 sequence: CASSTLGQPQHF. DNA for the CDR3: TGTGCCAGCAGTACCCTTGGCCAGCCCCAGCATTTT.

This rearrangement joins TRBV28 to TRBJ1-1; a weak D match, TRBD1 (6 bases). V was clipped by 6 bases and J by 0 bases, with 17 bases between them. The germline CDR1 and CDR2 sequences are MDHEN and SYDVKM. The CDR3 runs 16 residues. Written as DNA, the CDR3 is TGTGCCAGCAGGTTGCTCCGGACAGCCATGAACACTGAAGCTTTCTTT. This translates into CASRLLRTAMNTEAFF.

V usage is TRBV5-1 and J usage is TRBJ1-6; TRBD1 might be the D (5 bases). The CDR3 consists of 16 residues. Germline V gives CDR1 SGHRS, CDR2 YFSETQ. The ends were cut back, 3 bases at V and 6 bases at J, with 16 bases in the middle. CDR3 amino acids: CASSWTGTDGNSPLHF. Here the CDR3 DNA reads TGCGCCAGCAGCTGGACCGGGACTGATGGTAATTCACCCCTCCACTTT. The full variable domain, rest sourced from reference TRBV5-1 and TRBJ1-6, is KAGVTQTPRYLIKTRGQQVTLSCSPISGHRSVSWYQQTPGQGLQFLFEYFSETQRNKGNFPGRFSGRQFSNSRSEMNVSTLELGDSALYLCASSWTGTDGNSPLHFGNGTRLTVT.

CDR3 in DNA: TGCGCCAGCAGCTCCAGTCGGACAAGACAAGAGACCCAGTACTTC. Amino acids: CASSSSRTRQETQYF. This chain uses TRBV5-1 with TRBJ2-5; maybe TRBD1 (5 bases). Germline assignment: CDR1 SGHRS and CDR2 YFSETQ. The V and J ends lost 3 bases and 2 bases respectively, with 14 bases between them. The CDR3 runs to 15 residues.

The rearrangement joins TRBV21-1 to TRBJ2-1; the table's D call of TRBD2 was not tested on the DNA. TRBV21-1 is a documented pseudogene. The CDR3 has 17 amino acids. The CDR3 sequence is CASSPKRGLGLTMEQFF. In nucleotides, the CDR3 is TGTGCCAGCAGCCCGAAGCGGGGACTTGGTCTTACAATGGAGCAGTTCTTC.

This chain joins TRBV7-3 and TRBJ1-1, with D perhaps TRBD1 (5 bases). Germline-derived CDR1 and CDR2 are SGHTA and FQGTGA. This CDR3 region has 16 residues. V was trimmed by 6 bases and J by 1 base, leaving 18 bases between them. CDR3 sequence: CASSQRGAVKNTEAFF. The DNA of the CDR3 is TGTGCCAGCAGTCAACGCGGGGCAGTGAAGAACACTGAAGCTTTCTTT.